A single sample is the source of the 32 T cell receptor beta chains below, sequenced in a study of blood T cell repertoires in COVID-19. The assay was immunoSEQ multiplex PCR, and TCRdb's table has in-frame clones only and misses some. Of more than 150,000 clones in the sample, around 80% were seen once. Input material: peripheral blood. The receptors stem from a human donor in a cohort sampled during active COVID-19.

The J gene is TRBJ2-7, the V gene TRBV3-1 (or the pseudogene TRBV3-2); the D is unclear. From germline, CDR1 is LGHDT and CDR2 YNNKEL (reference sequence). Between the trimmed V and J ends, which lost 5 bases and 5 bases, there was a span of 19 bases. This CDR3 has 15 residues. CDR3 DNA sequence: TGTGCCAGCAGCAATAGATCTTTCGTGTTAGACGAGCAGTACTTC. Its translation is CASSNRSFVLDEQYF.

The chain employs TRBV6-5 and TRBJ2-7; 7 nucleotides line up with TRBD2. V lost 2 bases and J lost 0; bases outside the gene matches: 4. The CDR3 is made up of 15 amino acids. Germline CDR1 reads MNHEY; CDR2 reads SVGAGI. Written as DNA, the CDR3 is TGTGCCAGCAGTTACGTGGGAGGGAGCTCCTACGAGCAGTACTTC. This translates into CASSYVGGSSYEQYF.

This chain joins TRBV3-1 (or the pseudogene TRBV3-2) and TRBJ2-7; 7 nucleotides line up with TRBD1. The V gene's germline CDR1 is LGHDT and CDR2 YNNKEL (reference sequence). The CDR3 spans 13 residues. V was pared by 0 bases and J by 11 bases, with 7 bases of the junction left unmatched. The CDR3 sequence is CASSQDWAQGEYF. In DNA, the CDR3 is TGTGCCAGCAGCCAAGATTGGGCGCAGGGGGAGTACTTC.

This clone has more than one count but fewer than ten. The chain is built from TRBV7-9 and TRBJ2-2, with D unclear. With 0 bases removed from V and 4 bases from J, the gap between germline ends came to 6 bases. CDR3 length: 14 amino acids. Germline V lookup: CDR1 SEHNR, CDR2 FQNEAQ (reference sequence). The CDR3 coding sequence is TGTGCCAGCAGCTTAGCCGGGTCCACCGGGGAGCTGTTTTTT. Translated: CASSLAGSTGELFF.

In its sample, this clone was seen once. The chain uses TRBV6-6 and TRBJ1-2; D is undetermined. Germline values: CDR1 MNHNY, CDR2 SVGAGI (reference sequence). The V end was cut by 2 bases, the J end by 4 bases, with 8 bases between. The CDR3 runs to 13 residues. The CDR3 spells CASSYRRRYGYTF. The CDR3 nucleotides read TGTGCCAGCAGTTACAGGCGGCGCTATGGCTACACCTTC.

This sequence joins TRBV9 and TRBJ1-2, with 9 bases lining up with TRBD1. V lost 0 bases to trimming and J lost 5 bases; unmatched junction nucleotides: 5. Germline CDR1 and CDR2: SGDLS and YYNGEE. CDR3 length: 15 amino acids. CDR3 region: CASSVGTGALYGYTF. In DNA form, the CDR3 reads TGTGCCAGCAGCGTAGGGACAGGGGCGCTTTATGGCTACACCTTC.

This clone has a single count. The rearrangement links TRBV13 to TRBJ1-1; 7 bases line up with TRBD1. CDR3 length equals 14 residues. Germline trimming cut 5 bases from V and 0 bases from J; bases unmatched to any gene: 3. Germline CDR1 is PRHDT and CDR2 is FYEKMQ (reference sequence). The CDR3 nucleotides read TGTGCCAGCAGCGGCAGGGGGATGAACACTGAAGCTTTCTTT. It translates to CASSGRGMNTEAFF.

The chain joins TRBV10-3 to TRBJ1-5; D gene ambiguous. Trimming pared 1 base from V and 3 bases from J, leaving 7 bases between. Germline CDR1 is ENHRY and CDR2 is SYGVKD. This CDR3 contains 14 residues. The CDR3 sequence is CAISEWPVNQPQHF. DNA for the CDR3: TGTGCCATCAGTGAGTGGCCAGTCAATCAGCCCCAGCATTTT.

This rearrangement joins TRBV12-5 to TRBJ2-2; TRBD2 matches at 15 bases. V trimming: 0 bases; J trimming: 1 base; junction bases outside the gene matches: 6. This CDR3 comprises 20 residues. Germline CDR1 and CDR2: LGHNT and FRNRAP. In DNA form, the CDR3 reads TGTGCTAGTGGTTTGGTACTCGGACTAGCGGGGGGGCGGAACACCGGGGAGCTGTTTTTT. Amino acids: CASGLVLGLAGGRNTGELFF.

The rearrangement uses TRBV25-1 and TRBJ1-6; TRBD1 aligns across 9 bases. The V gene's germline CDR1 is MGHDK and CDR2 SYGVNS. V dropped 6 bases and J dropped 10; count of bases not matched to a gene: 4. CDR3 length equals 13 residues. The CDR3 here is CASRDRGRSPLHF. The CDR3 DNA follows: TGTGCCAGCAGGGACAGGGGACGCTCACCCCTCCACTTT.

The CDR3 is CASSERGWTNTEAFF. CDR3 bases: TGTGCCAGCAGTGAAAGGGGGTGGACGAACACTGAAGCTTTCTTT. The chain joins TRBV6-1 to TRBJ1-1; perhaps TRBD1 as D (6 bases). V was shortened by 2 bases and J by 1 base, with 11 bases between the two germline ends. The CDR3 runs 15 residues. CDR1 is MNHNS and CDR2 is SASEGT in the germline V gene.

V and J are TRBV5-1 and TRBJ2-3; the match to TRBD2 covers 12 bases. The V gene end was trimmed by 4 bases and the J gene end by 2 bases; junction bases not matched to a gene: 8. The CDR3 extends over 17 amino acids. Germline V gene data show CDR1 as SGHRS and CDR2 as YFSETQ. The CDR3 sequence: CASSPRLAGDLTDTQYF. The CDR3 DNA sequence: TGCGCCAGCAGCCCCCGACTAGCGGGGGACCTCACAGATACGCAGTATTTT.

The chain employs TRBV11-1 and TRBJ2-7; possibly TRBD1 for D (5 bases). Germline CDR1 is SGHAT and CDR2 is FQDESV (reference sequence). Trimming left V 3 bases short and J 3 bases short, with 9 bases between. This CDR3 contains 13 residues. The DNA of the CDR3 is TGTGCCAGCAGCTTTGCACAGGTCTACGAGCAGTACTTC. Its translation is CASSFAQVYEQYF.

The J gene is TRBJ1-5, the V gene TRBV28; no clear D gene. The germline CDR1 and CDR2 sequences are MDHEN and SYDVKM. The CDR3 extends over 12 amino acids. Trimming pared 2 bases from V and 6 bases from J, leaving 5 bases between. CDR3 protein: CASSLPPQPQHF. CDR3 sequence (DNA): TGTGCCAGCAGTTTACCTCCTCAGCCCCAGCATTTT.

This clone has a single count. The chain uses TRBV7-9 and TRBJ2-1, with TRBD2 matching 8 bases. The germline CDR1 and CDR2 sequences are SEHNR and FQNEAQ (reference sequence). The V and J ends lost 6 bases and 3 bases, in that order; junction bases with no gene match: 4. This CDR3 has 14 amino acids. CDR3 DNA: TGTGCCAGCAGTGGCGGGGGGTTCTACAATGAGCAGTTCTTC. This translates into CASSGGGFYNEQFF.

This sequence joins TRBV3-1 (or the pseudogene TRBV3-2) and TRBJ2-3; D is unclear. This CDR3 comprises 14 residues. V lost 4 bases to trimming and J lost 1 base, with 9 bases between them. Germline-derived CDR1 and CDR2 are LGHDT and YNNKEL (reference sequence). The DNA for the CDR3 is TGTGCCAGCAGCCGGAGCCAACGCACAGATACGCAGTATTTT. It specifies CASSRSQRTDTQYF.

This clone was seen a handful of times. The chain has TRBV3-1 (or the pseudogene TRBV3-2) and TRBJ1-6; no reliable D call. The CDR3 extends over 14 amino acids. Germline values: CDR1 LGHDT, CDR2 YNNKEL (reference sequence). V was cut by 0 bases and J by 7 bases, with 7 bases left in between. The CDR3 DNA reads TGTGCCAGCAGCCAAGAAGTGCGGAATTCACCCCTCCACTTT. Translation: CASSQEVRNSPLHF.

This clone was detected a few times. CDR3 in DNA: TGTGCCAGCAGTGAGACTAGCGGACACTCCTACAATGAGCAGTTCTTC. It specifies CASSETSGHSYNEQFF. This chain joins TRBV6-1 and TRBJ2-1, with 9 bases that match TRBD2. V shed 3 bases and J 0 bases; nucleotides not matched to a gene: 3. Per the germline V gene, CDR1 is MNHNS and CDR2 is SASEGT. The CDR3 is 16 amino acids.

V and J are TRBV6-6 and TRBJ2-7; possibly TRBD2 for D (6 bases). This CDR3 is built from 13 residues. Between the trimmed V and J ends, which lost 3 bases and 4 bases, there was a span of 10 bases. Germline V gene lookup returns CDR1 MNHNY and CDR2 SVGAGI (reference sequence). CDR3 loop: CASSYVRGYEQYF. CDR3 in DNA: TGTGCCAGCAGTTATGTACGGGGGTACGAGCAGTACTTC.

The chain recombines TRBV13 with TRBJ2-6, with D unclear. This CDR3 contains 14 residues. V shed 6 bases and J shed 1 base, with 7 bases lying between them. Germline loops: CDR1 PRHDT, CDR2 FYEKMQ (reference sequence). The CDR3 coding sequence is TGTGCCAGCAGTCGCACATCTGGGGCCAACGTCCTGACTTTC. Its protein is CASSRTSGANVLTF. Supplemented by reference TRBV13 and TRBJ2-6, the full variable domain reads AAGVIQSPRHLIKEKRETATLKCYPIPRHDTVYWYQQGPGQDPQFLISFYEKMQSDKGSIPDRFSAQQFSDYHSELNMSSLELGDSALYFCASSRTSGANVLTFGAGSRLTVL.

CDR3 residues: CASSVDPVLAGVGRKTQYF. Here the CDR3 DNA reads TGTGCCAGCAGCGTAGACCCCGTGTTAGCGGGGGTAGGGAGGAAGACCCAGTACTTC. V usage is TRBV9 and J usage is TRBJ2-5; TRBD2 matches at 9 bases. Germline V gene sequence: CDR1 SGDLS, CDR2 YYNGEE. Trimming took 0 bases from V and 6 from J; bases not matched to a gene: 18. The CDR3 is 19 amino acids.

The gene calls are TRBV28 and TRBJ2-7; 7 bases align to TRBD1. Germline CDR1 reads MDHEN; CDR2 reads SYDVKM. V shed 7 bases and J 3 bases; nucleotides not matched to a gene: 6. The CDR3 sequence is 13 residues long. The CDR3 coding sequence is TGTGCCAGCAAGACAGGGAACCGCTACGAGCAGTACTTC. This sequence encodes CASKTGNRYEQYF.

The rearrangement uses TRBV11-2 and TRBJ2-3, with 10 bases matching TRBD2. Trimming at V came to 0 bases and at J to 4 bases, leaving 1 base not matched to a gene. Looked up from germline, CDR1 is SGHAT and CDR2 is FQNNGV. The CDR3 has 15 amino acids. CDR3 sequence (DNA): TGTGCCAGCAGCTTAGAGCTAGCGGGGGCAGATACGCAGTATTTT. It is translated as CASSLELAGADTQYF.

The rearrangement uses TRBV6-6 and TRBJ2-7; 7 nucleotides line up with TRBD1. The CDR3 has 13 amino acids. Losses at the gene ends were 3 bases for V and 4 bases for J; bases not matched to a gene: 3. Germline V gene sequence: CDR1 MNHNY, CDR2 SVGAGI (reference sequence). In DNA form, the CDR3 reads TGTGCCAGCAGTTATGGGACAGAATACGAGCAGTACTTC. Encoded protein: CASSYGTEYEQYF.

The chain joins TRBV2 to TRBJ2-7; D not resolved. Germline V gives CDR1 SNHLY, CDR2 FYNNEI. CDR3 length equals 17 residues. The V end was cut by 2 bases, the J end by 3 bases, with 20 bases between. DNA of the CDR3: TGTGCCAGCAGTGAAATAGTTCCCTCACTCGTCGTCTACGAGCAGTACTTC. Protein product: CASSEIVPSLVVYEQYF.

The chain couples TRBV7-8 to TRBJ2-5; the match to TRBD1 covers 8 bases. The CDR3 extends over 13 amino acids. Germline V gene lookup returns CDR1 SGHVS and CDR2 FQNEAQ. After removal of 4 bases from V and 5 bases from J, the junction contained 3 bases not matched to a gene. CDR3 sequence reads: CASSSDRAETQYF. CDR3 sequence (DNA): TGTGCCAGCAGCTCGGACAGGGCTGAGACCCAGTACTTC.

The CDR3: CAWSGGSDQPQHF. The CDR3 DNA is TGTGCCTGGAGTGGAGGGTCGGATCAGCCCCAGCATTTT. The chain carries TRBV30 and TRBJ1-5; D gene uncertain. CDR3 size: 13 residues. Germline V lookup: CDR1 GTSNPN, CDR2 SVGIG (reference sequence). Trimming took off 1 base at V and 5 bases at J, with 9 bases between the two ends.

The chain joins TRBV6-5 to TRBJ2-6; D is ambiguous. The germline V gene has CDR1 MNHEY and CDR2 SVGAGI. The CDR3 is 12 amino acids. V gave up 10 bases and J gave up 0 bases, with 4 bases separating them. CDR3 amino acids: CATNSGANVLTF. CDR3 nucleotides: TGTGCCACCAACTCTGGGGCCAACGTCCTGACTTTC.

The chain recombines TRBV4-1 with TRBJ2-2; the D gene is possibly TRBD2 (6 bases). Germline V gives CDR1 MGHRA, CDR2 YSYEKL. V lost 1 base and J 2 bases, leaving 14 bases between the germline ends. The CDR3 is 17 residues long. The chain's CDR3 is CASSQVAARLNTGELFF. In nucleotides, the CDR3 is TGCGCCAGCAGCCAAGTAGCGGCGCGGCTCAACACCGGGGAGCTGTTTTTT.

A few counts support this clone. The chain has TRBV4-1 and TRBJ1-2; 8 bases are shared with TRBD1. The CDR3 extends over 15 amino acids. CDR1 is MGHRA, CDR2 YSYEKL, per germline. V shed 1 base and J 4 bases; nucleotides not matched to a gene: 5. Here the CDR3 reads CASSQARGQVYGYTF. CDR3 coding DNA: TGCGCCAGCAGCCAAGCTCGGGGACAGGTCTATGGCTACACCTTC.

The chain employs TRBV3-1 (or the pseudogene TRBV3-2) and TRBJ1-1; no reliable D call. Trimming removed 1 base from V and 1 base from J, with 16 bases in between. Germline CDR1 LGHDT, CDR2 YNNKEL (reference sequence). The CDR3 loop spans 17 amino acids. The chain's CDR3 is CASSQGEAVVGNTEAFF. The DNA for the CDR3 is TGTGCCAGCAGCCAAGGGGAGGCGGTGGTGGGGAACACTGAAGCTTTCTTT.

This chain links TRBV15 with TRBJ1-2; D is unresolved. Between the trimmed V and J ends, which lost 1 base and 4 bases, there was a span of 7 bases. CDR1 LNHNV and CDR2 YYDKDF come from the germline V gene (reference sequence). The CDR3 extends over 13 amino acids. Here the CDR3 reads CATSRGSVYGYTF. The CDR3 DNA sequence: TGTGCCACCAGCAGAGGCAGCGTCTATGGCTACACCTTC.